One sample yielded the 27 T cell receptor beta chains listed below, sequenced in a study of molecular identifiers for immune sequencing clone quantification. Via MiXCR, TCRdb re-called the PCR reads, giving one row per CDR3 protein. The sample shows about 510,000 distinct CDR3 sequences, 20% to 25% of them seen only once. The specimen sequenced was naive CD8+ T cells from blood, with Jurkat cell RNA spiked in. Subset indicated: FACS-sorted CD8+CD4-CCR7+CD45RA+ naive T cells. The receptors here all came from a human donor in good health. Some libraries in this study had Jurkat cell RNA spiked in.

Ten or more counts support this clonotype. The rearrangement joins TRBV4-3 to TRBJ2-1; 7 bases line up with TRBD1. J gave up 5 bases and V 0 bases, and 7 bases lay outside the gene matches. In germline, CDR1 is LGHNA, CDR2 YSLEER. This CDR3 spans 16 amino acids. This chain's CDR3 is CASSQDLYRGHNEQFF. Here the CDR3 DNA reads TGCGCCAGCAGCCAAGATCTGTACAGGGGACACAATGAGCAGTTCTTC.

V usage is TRBV9 and J usage is TRBJ1-2, with a possible D match to TRBD1 (6 bases). V shed 6 bases and J shed 7 bases, with 13 bases lying between them. Germline-derived CDR1 and CDR2 are SGDLS and YYNGEE. The length of the CDR3 is 12 residues. The chain's CDR3 is CASTLGGSGYTF. As DNA, the CDR3 is TGTGCCAGCACCCTAGGGGGTTCTGGCTACACCTTC.

This clonotype was seen repeatedly, ten times or more. The chain combines TRBV4-3 with TRBJ2-5; D remains unclear. This CDR3 comprises 16 residues. The germline gives CDR1 LGHNA, CDR2 YSLEER. Trimming pared 0 bases from V and 5 bases from J, leaving 16 bases between. Here the CDR3 reads CASSQDRDGTVETQYF. In DNA, the CDR3 is TGCGCCAGCAGCCAAGATCGAGACGGAACAGTTGAGACCCAGTACTTC.

Comment on this clonotype: With a much larger clone just one base away, this may be a read error. The chain combines TRBV14 with TRBJ2-5, with TRBD2 identical over 10 bases. V lost 4 bases to trimming and J lost 0 bases; unmatched junction nucleotides: 5. Per germline, CDR1 SGHDN and CDR2 FVKESK. The CDR3 is 16 amino acids. CDR3 loop: CASSPHSGGYQETQYF. CDR3 bases: TGTGCCAGCAGCCCCCATAGCGGGGGGTACCAAGAGACCCAGTACTTC. Combining the CDR3 with reference TRBV14 and TRBJ2-5 gives the whole variable domain EAGVTQFPSHSVIEKGQTVTLRCDPISGHDNLYWYRRVMGKEIKFLLHFVKESKQDESGMPNNRFLAERTGGTYSTLKVQPAELEDSGVYFCASSPHSGGYQETQYFGPGTRLLVL.

This clonotype has a handful of counts. This chain joins TRBV5-1 and TRBJ2-7; 9 bases agree with TRBD1. The CDR3 totals 15 residues. Germline CDR1 and CDR2: SGHRS and YFSETQ. V lost 2 bases, J lost 6 bases, and 9 bases stayed unmatched. The DNA for the CDR3 is TGCGCCAGCAGCTTTTCTTGGGAGGGACAGGGCGAGCAGTACTTC. It specifies CASSFSWEGQGEQYF.

This clonotype was seen only once. A much larger clone sits a single nucleotide away, making a read error possible. This chain uses TRBV10-3 with TRBJ2-3, with D perhaps TRBD1 (6 bases). The V gene's germline CDR1 is ENHRY and CDR2 SYGVKD. This CDR3 spans 15 amino acids. V lost 2 bases and J 6 bases, leaving 15 bases between the germline ends. The CDR3 loop reads CAISEPSGDDDTQYF. The CDR3 DNA reads as TGTGCCATCAGTGAGCCGTCAGGGGACGATGATACGCAGTATTTT.

This clonotype was found many times. The rearrangement links TRBV4-1 to TRBJ2-7, with 7 bases that match TRBD1. In germline, CDR1 is MGHRA, CDR2 YSYEKL. Losses at the gene ends were 1 base for V and 5 bases for J; bases not matched to a gene: 2. The CDR3 sequence is 13 residues long. CDR3 in DNA: TGCGCCAGCAGCCAAGCAGGGGGTGACGAGCAGTACTTC. This codes for CASSQAGGDEQYF.

V gene TRBV5-6 combines with J gene TRBJ2-7, with D perhaps TRBD2 (6 bases). This CDR3 comprises 15 residues. V was shortened by 2 bases and J by 6 bases, with 18 bases between the two germline ends. Germline CDR1 reads SGHDT; CDR2 reads YYEEEE. The CDR3 DNA follows: TGTGCCAGCAGCTTCATGGGACGGGCGGGGAGCGAGCAGTACGTC. Amino acids: CASSFMGRAGSEQYV.

This clonotype has only a few counts. The chain is built from TRBV7-2 and TRBJ2-7, with 16 bases fitting TRBD2. V shed 5 bases, J shed 1 base, and the junction held 11 bases outside the gene matches. The CDR3 consists of 19 residues. Per the germline V gene, CDR1 is SGHTA and CDR2 is FQGNSA. CDR3 sequence: CASSTGTSGRAPVSYEQYF. The CDR3 DNA is TGTGCCAGCAGCACCGGGACTAGCGGGAGGGCCCCCGTATCCTACGAGCAGTACTTC.

This clonotype was recorded many times. The chain is built from TRBV13 and TRBJ2-1; TRBD2 is a possible D gene (5 bases). V was cut by 5 bases and J by 7 bases, with 21 bases left in between. This CDR3 spans 16 amino acids. Germline V CDR1 and CDR2: PRHDT, FYEKMQ (reference sequence). The CDR3 loop reads CASSPNPGGPGNEQFF. In nucleotides, the CDR3 is TGTGCCAGCAGCCCCAACCCGGGCGGGCCTGGTAATGAGCAGTTCTTC.

The sample holds a few counts of this clonotype. The chain couples TRBV2 to TRBJ1-4; weak D call: TRBD1 (6 bases). Trimming took 11 bases from V and 4 from J, leaving 23 bases between them. The germline V gene encodes CDR1 SNHLY and CDR2 FYNNEI. This CDR3 has 16 residues. This CDR3 is CAGRTARLGDNEKLFF. The CDR3 DNA reads TGTGCCGGAAGGACAGCGCGATTGGGGGATAATGAAAAACTGTTTTTT.

This clonotype was found a few times. The rearrangement joins TRBV7-2 to TRBJ2-2, with unresolved D. The CDR3 is 15 residues long. The ends were cut back, 5 bases at V and 4 bases at J, with 14 bases in the middle. CDR1 and CDR2 from the germline V gene are SGHTA and FQGNSA. For the CDR3, the DNA is TGTGCCAGCAGCCCGCGACCGTACCCCACCGGGGAGCTGTTTTTT. This encodes CASSPRPYPTGELFF.

This chain uses TRBV4-3 with TRBJ2-3, with D possibly matching TRBD2 (5 bases). With 4 bases removed from V and 0 bases from J, the gap between germline ends came to 14 bases. The CDR3 length is 16 residues. Per germline, CDR1 LGHNA and CDR2 YSLEER. CDR3 in amino acids: CASSPGVASSTDTQYF. CDR3 bases: TGCGCCAGCAGCCCCGGGGTAGCCTCAAGCACAGATACGCAGTATTTT.

This clonotype was detected a few times. This chain links TRBV7-2 with TRBJ2-3, with no clear D. CDR3 length: 15 residues. Trimming left V 5 bases short and J 1 base short, with 13 bases between. From germline, CDR1 is SGHTA and CDR2 FQGNSA. The CDR3: CASSPYAFGTDTQYF. The CDR3 DNA follows: TGTGCCAGCAGCCCGTACGCCTTTGGCACAGATACGCAGTATTTT.

This clonotype showed up many times. The chain carries TRBV7-9 and TRBJ2-3, with TRBD1 as a possible D gene (5 bases). CDR3 length equals 19 residues. The germline V gene encodes CDR1 SEHNR and CDR2 FQNEAQ (reference sequence). The V gene lost 5 bases and the J gene lost 0 bases, with 24 bases spanning the gap. CDR3 sequence (DNA): TGTGCCAGCAGCCCCGCTGGGGCCAGGGCACTTGGTAGCACAGATACGCAGTATTTT. Residues: CASSPAGARALGSTDTQYF.

This clonotype turned up a few times. DNA for the CDR3: TGTGCCAGCAGCCGCCGGGACAGGGGAACCTACGAGCAGTACTTC. As protein: CASSRRDRGTYEQYF. The chain is built from TRBV6-2 or TRBV6-3 and TRBJ2-7; 10 nucleotides line up with TRBD1. CDR3 size: 15 residues. The ends lost 6 bases at V and 2 bases at J; junction bases unmatched: 7. Germline-derived CDR1 and CDR2 are MNHEY and SVGEGT.

This clonotype was counted only a few times. This sequence joins TRBV9 and TRBJ1-5; no clear D gene. The CDR3 length is 15 residues. Germline assignment: CDR1 SGDLS and CDR2 YYNGEE. V lost 0 bases to trimming and J lost 3 bases, with 10 bases between them. CDR3 nucleotides: TGTGCCAGCAGCGTAGAAGGACTTCTCAATCAGCCCCAGCATTTT. This codes for CASSVEGLLNQPQHF.

The chain is built from TRBV13 and TRBJ2-1, with D perhaps TRBD1 or TRBD2 (5 bases each). Germline loops: CDR1 PRHDT, CDR2 FYEKMQ (reference sequence). Trimming removed 4 bases at V and 15 bases at J, with 19 bases between. The CDR3 spans 13 residues. As DNA, the CDR3 is TGTGCCAGCAGCTCCGGGACCATACCGGCTCCGTTCTTC. Amino acid sequence: CASSSGTIPAPFF.

On this clonotype: This could be a read error, since a much larger clone is one nucleotide away. The rearrangement links TRBV29-1 to TRBJ1-2; unclear D gene. CDR1 and CDR2 (germline): SQVTM, ANQGSEA. This CDR3 comprises 12 residues. Trimming took 4 bases from V and 3 from J, leaving 9 bases between them. CDR3 sequence reads: CSVGEFDYGYTF. The DNA of the CDR3 is TGCAGCGTTGGGGAGTTTGACTATGGCTACACCTTC.

In its sample, this clonotype was seen many times. This sequence joins TRBV30 and TRBJ1-5; possible D gene TRBD1, 5 bases. CDR1 and CDR2 (germline): GTSNPN, SVGIG (reference sequence). The CDR3 spans 14 residues. Trimming shortened V by 0 bases and J by 2 bases, and 8 bases separated the two germline ends. The CDR3 here is CAWSVGVGNQPQHF. As DNA, the CDR3 is TGTGCCTGGAGTGTAGGGGTTGGCAATCAGCCCCAGCATTTT.

The rearrangement uses TRBV7-2 and TRBJ1-3, with unresolved D. Germline assignment: CDR1 SGHTA and CDR2 FQGNSA. V was pared by 8 bases and J by 2 bases, with 10 bases between. The CDR3 runs 13 residues. CDR3 protein: CASGSPPGNTIYF. In DNA, the CDR3 is TGTGCCAGCGGCTCTCCCCCTGGAAACACCATATATTTT.

The V and J genes are TRBV4-1 and TRBJ2-1, with D unresolved. V lost 0 bases, J lost 14 bases, and 29 bases lay in between. Germline V CDR1 and CDR2: MGHRA, YSYEKL. CDR3 length: 18 residues. DNA of the CDR3: TGCGCCAGCAGCCAAGATCGCACCGTGACACTTAAGCTTATGGGTGAGTTCTTC. This codes for CASSQDRTVTLKLMGEFF.

This clonotype appeared a few times. The chain uses TRBV6-1 and TRBJ1-2; weak D call: TRBD1 (6 bases). Germline V gene data show CDR1 as MNHNS and CDR2 as SASEGT. V lost 2 bases and J 4 bases, leaving 14 bases between the germline ends. The CDR3 consists of 15 residues. For the CDR3, the DNA is TGTGCCAGCAGTGAACTAGGACAGTCCTCCTATGGCTACACCTTC. It codes for CASSELGQSSYGYTF.

This sequence joins TRBV20-1 and TRBJ2-1; 9 bases match TRBD2. With V trimmed by 0 bases and J by 7 bases, 7 bases remained unmatched. The CDR3 sequence is 15 residues long. Germline lookup yields CDR1 DFQATT and CDR2 SNEGSKA (reference sequence). Here the CDR3 DNA reads TGCAGTGCTAGAGATCTGGCGACTAGCGGAAATGAGCAGTTCTTC. Its translation: CSARDLATSGNEQFF.

This clonotype has only a few counts. V and J are TRBV28 and TRBJ2-5, with a tentative D call TRBD2 (6 bases). Germline V CDR1 and CDR2: MDHEN, SYDVKM. V was clipped by 7 bases and J by 1 base, with 16 bases between them. This CDR3 is 15 amino acids long. CDR3 DNA: TGTGCCAGCACCGTCGGGAGCGGTATCCAAGAGACCCAGTACTTC. It yields the protein CASTVGSGIQETQYF.

The DNA for the CDR3 is TGTGCCAGCAGCACCGACAGGTACCACACAGATACGCAGTATTTT. This encodes CASSTDRYHTDTQYF. The V gene is TRBV7-9, the J gene TRBJ2-3; the D gene is possibly TRBD1 (6 bases). V was clipped by 5 bases and J by 2 bases, with 14 bases between them. Germline lookup yields CDR1 SEHNR and CDR2 FQNEAQ (reference sequence). The CDR3 sequence is 15 residues long.

Only a few counts were recorded for this clonotype. CDR3 sequence (DNA): TGTGCCAGCAGTTTGGAAGCATTACAGGGGAACACCGGGGAGCTGTTTTTT. Amino acid sequence: CASSLEALQGNTGELFF. V gene TRBV12-3 or TRBV12-4 combines with J gene TRBJ2-2, with D perhaps TRBD1 (6 bases). Trimming removed 3 bases at V and 1 base at J, with 15 bases between. The CDR3 loop spans 17 amino acids.